This TCR beta chain was observed in a study of blood T cells in healthy people across ages. Study-level results: Unknown CMV status may confound age-related changes in expanded clones. Bulk PBMC profiling left naive and antigen-experienced comparisons inconclusive.

This clonotype was counted a few times. Its antigen is unidentified. In terms of origin and age, donors were healthy Caucasian individuals from Russia aged roughly 6 to 100. CDR1 MNHNY and CDR2 SVGAGI come from the germline V gene (reference sequence). The CDR3 has 15 amino acids. Trimming removed 5 bases at V and 6 bases at J, with 19 bases between. Primed by a sample-barcoded 5' primer and a J-beta primer mix, a second PCR proceeded for about 7 to 11 cycles. TCRdb independently ran MiXCR on the 5' RACE reads; one entry per CDR3 protein. Found here are approximately 1.5 million distinct CDR3 sequences, about 35% of them singletons; the top ten hold around 11%.

This clonotype was obtained from a woman aged 25 to 39 in good health. V and J are TRBV6-6 and TRBJ1-2, with a weak D call TRBD1 (5 bases). Specimen: blood. The CDR3 reads CASSPTRGGVDGYTF. In nucleotides, the CDR3 is TGTGCCAGCAGTCCCACGAGGGGTGGCGTCGATGGCTACACCTTC.